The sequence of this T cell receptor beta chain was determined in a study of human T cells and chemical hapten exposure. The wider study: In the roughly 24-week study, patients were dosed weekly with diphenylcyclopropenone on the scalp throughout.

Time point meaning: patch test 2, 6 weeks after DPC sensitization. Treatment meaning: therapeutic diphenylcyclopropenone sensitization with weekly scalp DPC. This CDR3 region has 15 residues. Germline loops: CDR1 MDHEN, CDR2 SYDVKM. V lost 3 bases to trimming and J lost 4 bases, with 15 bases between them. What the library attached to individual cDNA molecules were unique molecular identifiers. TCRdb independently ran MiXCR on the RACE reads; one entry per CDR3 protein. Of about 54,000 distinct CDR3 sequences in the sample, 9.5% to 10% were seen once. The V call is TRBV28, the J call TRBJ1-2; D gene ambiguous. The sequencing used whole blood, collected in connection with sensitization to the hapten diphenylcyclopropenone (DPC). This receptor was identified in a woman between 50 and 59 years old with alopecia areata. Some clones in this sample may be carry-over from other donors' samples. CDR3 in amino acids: CASSLTAEVLYGYTF. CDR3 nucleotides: TGTGCCAGCAGTTTGACTGCGGAAGTCCTCTATGGCTACACCTTC.